A selection of T cell receptor beta chains follows, all from one sample in a study of blood T cell repertoires in COVID-19. Only in-frame clones appear in the TCRdb table, and some are missing; sequencing was by immunoSEQ multiplex PCR. The sample lists 150,000 to 200,000 clones, over 75% occurring once. What was sequenced was PBMCs or T cells enriched from blood (not recorded which). The receptor set was obtained from a man aged 50 or older who had recovered from COVID-19. Each CDR3 is given with its conserved first and last residue. D genes are given only for firm matches. Part of the rows lack a size; the others show once, few, many or a class for expanded clones.

. | . | TRBJ1-6 | TRBV6-6 | TGTGCCAGCAGTCCAACTAACCGCGGAGGACCGCGATCACCCCTCCACTTT | CASSPTNRGGPRSPLHF
. | few | TRBJ1-2 | TRBV7-8 | TGTGCCAGCAGCCTCGGTAGGAGGCGGGGAGGCTACACCTTC | CASSLGRRRGGYTF
TRBD1 | . | TRBJ1-2 | TRBV5-4 | TGTGCCAGCAGCTTGGCGGGAACAGGGGGCTCTGGCTACACCTTC | CASSLAGTGGSGYTF
. | few | TRBJ2-5 | TRBV5-4 | TGTGCCAGCAGCCCACCGGGACGGCGGGACGAGACCCAGTACTTC | CASSPPGRRDETQYF
TRBD1 | . | TRBJ1-6 | TRBV6-5 | TGTGCCAGCAGGCGAACAGGGGGCGGAGGTTCACCCCTCCACTTT | CASRRTGGGGSPLHF
. | . | TRBJ1-1 | TRBV28 | TGTGCCAGCACACTTCTAGAGAACACTGAAGCTTTCTTT | CASTLLENTEAFF
. | . | TRBJ2-5 | TRBV5-6 | TGTGCCAGCAGCTTAGGTACGGGGTACCAAGAGACCCAGTACTTC | CASSLGTGYQETQYF
TRBD1 | . | TRBJ2-7 | TRBV27 | TGTGCCAGCAGTTTAGGGCAGGGGGACGACGAGCAGTACTTC | CASSLGQGDDEQYF
TRBD2 | . | TRBJ2-1 | TRBV7-9 | TGTGCCAGCAGCTCACCCCAAGGGCTAGCGGGGCTCTCCTACAATGAGCAGTTCTTC | CASSSPQGLAGLSYNEQFF
TRBD1 | . | TRBJ1-5 | TRBV19 | TGTGCCAGTAGTAGCGGACAGGGGCGGATGGTGAGCAATCAGCCCCAGCATTTT | CASSSGQGRMVSNQPQHF
TRBD2 | . | TRBJ2-1 | TRBV7-6 | TGTGCCAGCAGCTCCGGACTAGCGGGAGTTGGTGCCTACAATGAGCAGTTCTTC | CASSSGLAGVGAYNEQFF
. | few | TRBJ2-5 | TRBV11-2 | TGTGCCAGCAGCTTAGATATCGGGCAGTACTTC | CASSLDIGQYF
TRBD1 | . | TRBJ2-7 | TRBV9 | TGTGCCAGCAGCGTGGGGACAGGGGGGACCTACGAGCAGTACTTC | CASSVGTGGTYEQYF
. | . | TRBJ1-6 | TRBV7-3 | TGTGCCAGCAGCCAGACCTCGGGGTTGTCTTCACCCCTCCACTTT | CASSQTSGLSSPLHF
. | . | TRBJ2-6 | TRBV15 | TGTGCCACCAGCAGCGGGGGCTCTGGGGCCAACGTCCTGACTTTC | CATSSGGSGANVLTF
TRBD2 | . | TRBJ2-1 | TRBV18 | TGTGCCAGCTCACCACCGGAGGGAATAGCGGGACGTGAGCAGTTCTTC | CASSPPEGIAGREQFF
. | . | TRBJ2-7 | TRBV3-1/TRBV3-2 | TGTGCCAGCAGCCATGGCCAGGCAGCCTACGAGCAGTACTTC | CASSHGQAAYEQYF
TRBD1 | . | TRBJ2-5 | TRBV7-3 | TGTGCCAGCAGCTTAACGGCCGACAGGGCCCAAGAGACCCAGTACTTC | CASSLTADRAQETQYF
. | . | TRBJ2-1 | TRBV7-8 | TGTGCCAGCAGCCAAGCCTCCCCGTTCTTC | CASSQASPFF
. | few | TRBJ1-4 | TRBV7-9 | TGTGCCAGCAGCTCGAGGACAGCCGGAATCGAAAAACTGTTTTTT | CASSSRTAGIEKLFF
TRBD1 | . | TRBJ1-2 | TRBV5-1 | TGCGCCAGCAGCCCGACAGGGTCGCATGGCTACACCTTC | CASSPTGSHGYTF
. | . | TRBJ1-1 | TRBV10-3 | TGTGCCATCAGTGAAGATGTGGCAGGAGAAGCTTTCTTT | CAISEDVAGEAFF
. | . | TRBJ2-3 | TRBV29-1 | TGCAGCGCCCGCGGGGGCAACACAGATACGCAGTATTTT | CSARGGNTDTQYF
TRBD2 | . | TRBJ2-2 | TRBV10-1 | TGCGCCAGCATTCGGGGGGGTATCACCGGGGAGCTGTTTTTT | CASIRGGITGELFF
TRBD1 | . | TRBJ1-2 | TRBV15 | TGTGCCACCAGCAGACCCATTGGAAGACAGGGGGTGGGCGGCTACACCTTC | CATSRPIGRQGVGGYTF
. | . | TRBJ1-3 | TRBV6-5 | TGTGCCAGCAAGGCCAGGGAACTCTCTGGAAACACCATATATTTT | CASKARELSGNTIYF
TRBD1 | . | TRBJ1-1 | TRBV19 | TGTGCCTCAGGGGGGACAGGGGAATTAGAGGAGAAAGCTTTCTTT | CASGGTGELEEKAFF
. | . | TRBJ1-1 | TRBV7-6 | TGTGCCAGCAGCTTAGATCGGGACACTGAAGCTTTCTTT | CASSLDRDTEAFF
. | . | TRBJ1-1 | TRBV2 | TGTGCCAGCAGTGAAGCACGAGACGGCCGGAGCAAGGCTGAAGCTTTCTTT | CASSEARDGRSKAEAFF
. | . | TRBJ2-7 | TRBV28 | TGTGCCAGCAGCTCCCCCTCCTACGAGCAGTACTTC | CASSSPSYEQYF
TRBD2 | . | TRBJ2-5 | TRBV2 | TGTGCCAGCAGACCGGGACTAGCGGGAGCCGAGACCCAGTACTTC | CASRPGLAGAETQYF
. | few | TRBJ2-1 | TRBV10-1 | TGCGCCAGCAGTGAGCCGGGACTCCCCCTTGGTGAGCAGTTCTTC | CASSEPGLPLGEQFF
. | . | TRBJ2-7 | TRBV5-5 | TGTGCCAGCAGCTTGGCGAGCTCCTACGAGCAGTACTTC | CASSLASSYEQYF
. | . | TRBJ2-3 | TRBV5-1 | TGCGCCAGCAGCTTGGTTCCTAGCACAGATACGCAGTATTTT | CASSLVPSTDTQYF
. | . | TRBJ1-4 | TRBV6-1 | TGTGCCAGCAGTGATCAGGGTTACTCAACTAATGAAAAACTGTTTTTT | CASSDQGYSTNEKLFF
. | . | TRBJ1-1 | TRBV3-1/TRBV3-2 | TGTGCCAGCAGCCAAGAGGTGGGAGGGGGGGACACTGAAGCTTTCTTT | CASSQEVGGGDTEAFF
. | . | TRBJ2-5 | TRBV5-1 | TGCGCCAGCACCGACGGGGGGCATCCTCAAGAGACCCAGTACTTC | CASTDGGHPQETQYF
. | . | TRBJ1-2 | TRBV5-1 | TGCGCCAGCAGCTTCCAGGGCTTTGGTGGCTACACCTTC | CASSFQGFGGYTF
. | once | TRBJ2-7 | TRBV24-1 | TGTGCCACCAGTGATTTGCGGCAGGGGAGCGACGAGCAGTACTTC | CATSDLRQGSDEQYF
TRBD1 | . | TRBJ1-6 | TRBV19 | TGTGCCAGTAGTTCCCCGGGGAGGACAGGGGGACTTAATTCACCCCTCCACTTT | CASSSPGRTGGLNSPLHF
TRBD1 | . | TRBJ1-3 | TRBV7-3 | TGTGCCAGCAGCGCCACAGGGGCGAGGGGAAACACCATATATTTT | CASSATGARGNTIYF
TRBD1 | . | TRBJ1-4 | TRBV7-3 | TGTGCCAGCAGCCCAGGACAGGGTGGTAATGAAAAACTGTTTTTT | CASSPGQGGNEKLFF